The 28 T cell receptor beta chains below all came from one sample that was sequenced in a study of siplizumab effects on memory and regulatory T cells. Measured with immunoSEQ multiplex PCR; TCRdb has only the in-frame clones, and not every one. The data contain 100,000 or so clones, more than 85% of them singletons. The source material was CD4+ T cells sorted from blood. These receptors all come from a human donor in good health. Some clones in this sample may be carry-over from other donors' samples.

V is TRBV28 and J is TRBJ2-5, with 7 positions matching TRBD2. CDR3 length: 16 amino acids. V trimming: 5 bases; J trimming: 2 bases; junction bases outside the gene matches: 11. CDR1 is MDHEN and CDR2 is SYDVKM in the germline V gene. The CDR3 DNA sequence: TGTGCCAGCAGTGCTCTGTCGGGAGGCTCTCAAGAGACCCAGTACTTC. Its translation: CASSALSGGSQETQYF. The full variable domain, in which reference TRBV28 and TRBJ2-5 provide the parts outside the CDR3, is DVKVTQSSRYLVKRTGEKVFLECVQDMDHENMFWYRQDPGLGLRLIYFSYDVKMKEKGDIPEGYSVSREKKERFSLILESASTNQTSMYLCASSALSGGSQETQYFGPGTRLLVL.

This chain joins TRBV7-2 and TRBJ2-1; 10 bases line up with TRBD2. The CDR3 loop spans 16 amino acids. Trimming at V came to 5 bases and at J to 1 base, leaving 5 bases not matched to a gene. Germline CDR1 SGHTA, CDR2 FQGNSA. The CDR3 DNA follows: TGTGCCAGCAGCCTTGGACTAGCGGTTTCCTACAATGAGCAGTTCTTC. Protein product: CASSLGLAVSYNEQFF.

The rearrangement uses TRBV27 and TRBJ2-2; no firm D call. This CDR3 contains 13 residues. Germline loops: CDR1 MNHEY, CDR2 SMNVEV (reference sequence). V was trimmed by 4 bases and J by 5 bases, leaving 8 bases between them. CDR3 coding DNA: TGTGCCAGCAGTTCCCAGAGAACCGGGGAGCTGTTTTTT. Its protein product is CASSSQRTGELFF.

V usage is TRBV20-1 and J usage is TRBJ2-7, with unresolved D. Germline V lookup: CDR1 DFQATT, CDR2 SNEGSKA (reference sequence). Trimming left V 5 bases short and J 1 base short, with 6 bases between. This CDR3 has 11 amino acids. The CDR3, as DNA: TGCAGTGCTGAGCAGTCCTACGAGCAGTACTTC. It yields the protein CSAEQSYEQYF.

This chain links TRBV6-1 with TRBJ2-7; D is ambiguous. This CDR3 has 13 residues. Trimming removed 1 base from V and 2 bases from J, with 6 bases in between. CDR1 is MNHNS and CDR2 is SASEGT in the germline V gene. This CDR3 is CASSEEMAYEQYF. Written as DNA, the CDR3 is TGTGCCAGCAGTGAAGAGATGGCCTACGAGCAGTACTTC.

V usage is TRBV28 and J usage is TRBJ1-1, with a weak D call TRBD1 (6 bases). This CDR3 contains 15 residues. V lost 5 bases to trimming and J lost 6 bases, with 19 bases between them. Germline CDR1 is MDHEN and CDR2 is SYDVKM. The CDR3 DNA follows: TGTGCCAGCAGTGCCGGGGGGCTCTACCCTCCTGAAGCTTTCTTT. It is translated as CASSAGGLYPPEAFF.

The chain combines TRBV2 with TRBJ2-7; D is unresolved. The CDR3 loop spans 12 amino acids. Germline CDR1 SNHLY, CDR2 FYNNEI. With 2 bases removed from V and 7 bases from J, the gap between germline ends came to 9 bases. CDR3 DNA: TGTGCCAGCAGTGAATGGAGCGATGAGCAGTACTTC. It yields the protein CASSEWSDEQYF.

CDR3 DNA sequence: TGTGCCAGCAGTAGATCTAGCGGAATCCAAGAGACCCAGTACTTC. It encodes CASSRSSGIQETQYF. The J gene is TRBJ2-5, the V gene TRBV6-6; 7 nucleotides align to TRBD2. J lost 1 base, V lost 5 bases, and 7 bases had no gene match. Germline CDR1 MNHNY, CDR2 SVGAGI (reference sequence). The CDR3 contains 15 residues.

This clone has just a few counts. This chain links TRBV10-1 with TRBJ2-7; 9 nucleotides align to TRBD2. The CDR3 loop spans 14 amino acids. Germline V gene lookup returns CDR1 WNHNN and CDR2 SYGVQD (reference sequence). Trimming at V came to 4 bases and at J to 4 bases, leaving 5 bases not matched to a gene. The CDR3 DNA sequence: TGCGCCAGCAGTGCTAGCGGGGAGGCTTACGAGCAGTACTTC. Its translation is CASSASGEAYEQYF.

The rearrangement uses TRBV11-2 and TRBJ2-7, with 8 bases aligning to TRBD1. This CDR3 is 15 amino acids long. Germline V gene lookup returns CDR1 SGHAT and CDR2 FQNNGV. The ends lost 1 base at V and 2 bases at J; junction bases unmatched: 4. CDR3 residues: CASSLGRTGTYEQYF. The CDR3 DNA follows: TGTGCCAGCAGCTTAGGTAGGACAGGGACCTACGAGCAGTACTTC.

Only one count was recorded for this clone. The rearrangement uses TRBV20-1 and TRBJ2-5, with D hard to call. CDR3 length: 10 residues. Germline V gene lookup returns CDR1 DFQATT and CDR2 SNEGSKA (reference sequence). Trimming cost V 5 bases and J 0 bases, with 1 base left between them. For the CDR3, the DNA is TGCAGTGCTTACCAAGAGACCCAGTACTTC. Amino acids: CSAYQETQYF.

The V gene is TRBV9, the J gene TRBJ2-1; 9 positions match TRBD2. Trimming took 2 bases from V and 6 from J; bases not matched to a gene: 9. The germline gives CDR1 SGDLS, CDR2 YYNGEE. This CDR3 region has 16 residues. Here the CDR3 DNA reads TGTGCCAGCAGCGTTTTAGGAGCGGGAGGTTCCAATGAGCAGTTCTTC. Translation: CASSVLGAGGSNEQFF.

In DNA form, the CDR3 reads TGTGCCAGCAGTCATCGAGCTAGCGGGAGTTCCAGGGGCACCGGGGAGCTGTTTTTT. Translated: CASSHRASGSSRGTGELFF. V is TRBV27 and J is TRBJ2-2; 10 bases align to TRBD2. Germline CDR1 and CDR2: MNHEY and SMNVEV (reference sequence). The CDR3 covers 19 residues. V gave up 5 bases and J gave up 4 bases; unmatched junction bases: 16.

The V call is TRBV4-1, the J call TRBJ1-2; D uncertain. Trimming removed 3 bases at V and 3 bases at J, with 11 bases between. The CDR3 covers 14 residues. Germline values: CDR1 MGHRA, CDR2 YSYEKL. The CDR3 DNA sequence: TGCGCCAGCAGCCAGCCTAATTTCGACTATGGCTACACCTTC. Translating gives CASSQPNFDYGYTF.

V usage is TRBV2 and J usage is TRBJ2-1; 8 bases line up with TRBD1. Germline V gene data show CDR1 as SNHLY and CDR2 as FYNNEI. This CDR3 contains 14 residues. After removal of 6 bases from V and 6 bases from J, the junction contained 7 bases not matched to a gene. The CDR3 region has the DNA TGTGCCAGCAGGGCCGGGACAGGAATCAATGAGCAGTTCTTC. Translation gives CASRAGTGINEQFF.

This clone was recorded a few times. The rearrangement joins TRBV5-1 to TRBJ2-5, with D tentatively TRBD2 (7 bases). Germline V gene lookup returns CDR1 SGHRS and CDR2 YFSETQ. This CDR3 comprises 15 residues. V shed 4 bases and J shed 3 bases, with 16 bases lying between them. The CDR3 region is CASSTRGGGEETQYF. DNA of the CDR3: TGCGCCAGCAGCACGAGGGGGGGCGGTGAAGAGACCCAGTACTTC.

V gene TRBV7-9 combines with J gene TRBJ2-7; TRBD2 might be the D (6 bases). Germline V gene sequence: CDR1 SEHNR, CDR2 FQNEAQ (reference sequence). CDR3 length equals 15 residues. V gave up 5 bases and J gave up 0 bases, with 14 bases separating them. The CDR3 DNA sequence: TGTGCCAGCAGCCGCTGGGACTTGAGCTCCTACGAGCAGTACTTC. Translated, it gives CASSRWDLSSYEQYF.

This chain connects TRBV9 to TRBJ2-1; D is ambiguous. The CDR3 extends over 14 amino acids. Germline-derived CDR1 and CDR2 are SGDLS and YYNGEE. V lost 3 bases, J lost 3 bases, and 10 bases lay in between. This CDR3 is CASSGDKNYNEQFF. The CDR3 nucleotides read TGTGCCAGCAGCGGAGACAAAAACTACAATGAGCAGTTCTTC.

The CDR3 loop reads CASSPLKGGNEKLFF. Written as DNA, the CDR3 is TGTGCCAGCTCACCACTTAAGGGTGGTAATGAAAAACTGTTTTTT. The J gene is TRBJ1-4, the V gene TRBV18; no definite D call. Germline V CDR1 and CDR2: KGHSH, LQKENI. V lost 1 base and J lost 4, with 10 bases in between. This CDR3 is 15 amino acids long.

This chain uses TRBV7-3 with TRBJ2-4, with D perhaps TRBD1 (6 bases). The CDR3 runs to 15 residues. Trimming took off 5 bases at V and 6 bases at J, with 17 bases between the two ends. CDR1 is SGHTA and CDR2 is FQGTGA in the germline V gene. CDR3 DNA: TGTGCCAGCAGCCCCAGGACAGCGTTGATAAACATTCAGTACTTC. Its protein is CASSPRTALINIQYF.

This chain connects TRBV28 to TRBJ2-3; D is perhaps TRBD2 (6 bases). Germline V gene data show CDR1 as MDHEN and CDR2 as SYDVKM. Trimming removed 6 bases from V and 3 bases from J, with 10 bases in between. The CDR3 length is 13 residues. The CDR3 coding sequence is TGTGCCAGCAGCCCCGGGGGTACAGATACGCAGTATTTT. It specifies CASSPGGTDTQYF.

This clone showed up just a few times. The V and J genes are TRBV19 and TRBJ1-4; D is perhaps TRBD1 (6 bases). Germline values: CDR1 LNHDA, CDR2 SQIVND (reference sequence). Deletions cut 5 bases from V and 5 bases from J, with 18 bases between. The CDR3 consists of 16 residues. The CDR3 DNA reads TGTGCCAGTAGTGCTCTAGAGGGGGGGAGAAATGAAAAACTGTTTTTT. It codes for CASSALEGGRNEKLFF.

CDR3 nucleotide sequence: TGTGCCAGCAGTCTGGGAGGGGAGGCTTTCTTT. Encoded protein: CASSLGGEAFF. J is TRBJ1-1 and V is TRBV5-4; D perhaps matches TRBD1 (5 bases). V lost 5 bases to trimming and J lost 11 bases, with 13 bases between them. The CDR3 is made up of 11 amino acids. The germline gives CDR1 SGHNT, CDR2 YYREEE (reference sequence).

As to this clone: Germline is not matched at one junction end, which may reflect a read error. The chain is built from TRBV28 and TRBJ2-7, with D perhaps being TRBD1 or TRBD2 (5 bases each). The CDR3 is 10 amino acids. Germline-derived CDR1 and CDR2 are MDHEN and SYDVKM. The DNA for the CDR3 is TGTGCCAGCAGCCGGGACCCATCCCCATTC. Its protein is CASSRDPSPF.

V gene TRBV7-3 combines with J gene TRBJ2-5; no firm D call. Germline CDR1 is SGHTA and CDR2 is FQGTGA. The length of the CDR3 is 14 residues. Between the trimmed V and J ends, which lost 2 bases and 5 bases, there was a span of 12 bases. CDR3 region: CASSLQPSSETQYF. The CDR3 DNA is TGTGCCAGCAGCTTACAACCCTCATCGGAGACCCAGTACTTC.

In its sample, this clone was seen once. The V call is TRBV28, the J call TRBJ2-7, with D perhaps being TRBD1 or TRBD2 (6 bases each). Germline V gene sequence: CDR1 MDHEN, CDR2 SYDVKM. Trimming removed 6 bases from V and 4 bases from J, with 16 bases in between. The CDR3 has 14 amino acids. The DNA of the CDR3 is TGTGCCAGCAGACGGGGGCACGGTATATACGAGCAGTACTTC. It encodes CASRRGHGIYEQYF.

V gene TRBV6-1 combines with J gene TRBJ2-3; D ambiguous. The CDR3 length is 13 residues. The germline gives CDR1 MNHNS, CDR2 SASEGT. The ends were cut back, 6 bases at V and 7 bases at J, with 14 bases in the middle. The CDR3 region has the DNA TGTGCCAGCAGCCCCGATCGCTTGTATACGCAGTATTTT. It yields the protein CASSPDRLYTQYF.

The chain carries TRBV11-2 and TRBJ1-6; no clear D. This CDR3 region has 17 residues. Germline V lookup: CDR1 SGHAT, CDR2 FQNNGV. V was trimmed by 5 bases and J by 2 bases, leaving 16 bases between them. As DNA, the CDR3 is TGTGCCAGCAGCGACCGTCGACGGTCCGCCTATAATTCACCCCTCCACTTT. This translates into CASSDRRRSAYNSPLHF.